This TCR beta chain was retrieved from a study of cytomegalovirus exposure and HLA in healthy donors. PCR was performed using 60 Vbeta and 13 Jbeta primers. TCRdb keeps only in-frame clones here, not all; method: immunoSEQ multiplex PCR. The sample contains 180,000 or so clones, about four fifths of which appear only once. The CDR3 consists of 17 residues. CDR1 and CDR2 (germline): SGHAT, FQDESV (reference sequence). The trim removed 5 bases at V and 9 bases at J, leaving 14 bases unmatched. Sequencing input: PBMCs. The clonotype originates from a female donor in good health and CMV-seronegative. J is TRBJ2-1 and V is TRBV11-1, with 12 positions matching TRBD2. CDR3 in amino acids: CASSTLSSGRALSEQFF. CDR3 DNA sequence: TGTGCCAGCAGCACCCTGTCTAGCGGGAGGGCCTTGAGTGAGCAGTTCTTC.